The 6 T cell receptor beta chains below were found in one sample sequenced in a study of response to subunit inactivated influenza vaccine. One entry per CDR3 protein results from TCRdb running MiXCR on the RT-PCR reads. Counted here are around 160,000 distinct CDR3 sequences, under 13% occurring once; the ten biggest clones make up roughly an eighth. The sequencing used non-naive T cells sorted from PBMCs, collected about 40 days after vaccination. These receptors all come from a man aged 50-60 years who received an inactivated influenza vaccine.

The chain has TRBV7-9 and TRBJ2-7; a weak D match, TRBD2 (5 bases). This CDR3 comprises 15 residues. V was trimmed by 2 bases and J by 6 bases, leaving 17 bases between them. The V gene's germline CDR1 is SEHNR and CDR2 FQNEAQ (reference sequence). The CDR3 bases are TGTGCCAGCAGCTTATCAGGCTTGGGAGCCGGCGAGCAGTACTTC. This gives the protein CASSLSGLGAGEQYF. Based on the CDR3 plus reference TRBV7-9 and TRBJ2-7, the full variable domain is DTGVSQNPRHKITKRGQNVTFRCDPISEHNRLYWYRQTLGQGPEFLTYFQNEAQLEKSRLLSDRFSAERPKGSFSTLEIQRTEQGDSAMYLCASSLSGLGAGEQYFGPGTRLTVT.

Only a few counts were recorded for this clonotype. This chain joins TRBV7-6 and TRBJ2-2; no firm D call. The germline V gene encodes CDR1 SGHVS and CDR2 FNYEAQ. Deletions cut 3 bases from V and 1 base from J, with 6 bases between. The CDR3 loop spans 14 amino acids. Here the CDR3 reads CASSLWENTGELFF. CDR3 in DNA: TGTGCCAGCAGCTTGTGGGAGAACACCGGGGAGCTGTTTTTT.

This clonotype was seen ten or more times. The chain has TRBV15 and TRBJ2-6; D gene unclear. V was pared by 0 bases and J by 1 base, with 16 bases between. The CDR3 loop spans 19 amino acids. CDR1 and CDR2 (germline): LNHNV, YYDKDF (reference sequence). CDR3 protein: CATSRDGEVVLSGANVLTF. CDR3 in DNA: TGTGCCACCAGCAGAGATGGCGAAGTAGTTTTATCTGGGGCCAACGTCCTGACTTTC.

This clonotype was seen many times. CDR3 nucleotides: TGTGCCAGCAGCTTGGACGTAACAGATACGCAGTATTTT. Encoded protein: CASSLDVTDTQYF. The V and J genes are TRBV5-6 and TRBJ2-3; D unclear. With 0 bases removed from V and 3 bases from J, the gap between germline ends came to 5 bases. The CDR3 spans 13 residues. The germline CDR1 and CDR2 sequences are SGHDT and YYEEEE.

This clonotype turned up a few times. The rearrangement uses TRBV5-5 and TRBJ2-7; 9 bases map to TRBD2. The germline gives CDR1 SGHKS, CDR2 YYEKEE (reference sequence). The V segment lost 0 bases and the J segment 0 bases; nucleotides outside the gene matches: 1. The CDR3 consists of 15 residues. For the CDR3, the DNA is TGTGCCAGCAGCTTGGGACTAGCGGACTCCTACGAGCAGTACTTC. Translating it yields CASSLGLADSYEQYF.

V and J are TRBV6-1 and TRBJ2-5; 7 bases agree with TRBD1. Losses at the gene ends were 4 bases for V and 5 bases for J; bases not matched to a gene: 4. CDR1 is MNHNS, CDR2 SASEGT, per germline. This CDR3 contains 13 residues. The CDR3 nucleotides are TGTGCCAGCAGTGGACAGGGTGCTGAGACCCAGTACTTC. It is translated as CASSGQGAETQYF.